This T cell receptor (beta chain) was recorded in a study of graft-versus-host responses after intestinal transplantation. Clones were read by immunoSEQ multiplex PCR, and TCRdb kept only the in-frame ones, dropping some. The sample holds 90,000 to 130,000 clones, 93% seen once. Looked up from germline, CDR1 is MNHEY and CDR2 is SVGAGI. The germline V and J ends were trimmed by 8 bases and 0 bases, with 11 bases remaining between them. The CDR3 length is 14 residues. Concerning this clone itself: Antigen specificity is unknown.

The sample consisted of unstimulated CD8+ T cells sorted from spleen or lymph node cells, taken before transplant. The J gene is TRBJ1-3, the V gene TRBV6-5; no firm D call. The TCR sequence derives from a human donor who was the organ donor for an intestinal transplant. Here the CDR3 reads CASASMDSGNTIYF. In nucleotides, the CDR3 is TGTGCCAGCGCTAGTATGGACTCTGGAAACACCATATATTTT.